The rows below give T cell receptor beta chains drawn from one sample of a study of blood T cell repertoires in COVID-19. Clones were read by immunoSEQ multiplex PCR, and TCRdb kept only the in-frame ones, dropping some. Among about 250,000 clones, about 90% were seen once, and the ten largest hold roughly 4%. Sequencing was done on a sample of PBMCs or T cells enriched from blood (not recorded which). Receptors originate from a woman under 40 with acute COVID-19. CDR3s include the opening cysteine and the closing phenylalanine or tryptophan. The D gene is left open where the match is weak. The size of a clone is reported for some rows only, either as once, few or many, or as a class for expanded clones.

clone_size	v_call	d_call	j_call	cdr3_nt	cdr3_aa
.	TRBV7-2	.	TRBJ1-1	TGTGCCAGCAGCAAATCCGGACAGCACACTGAAGCTTTCTTT	CASSKSGQHTEAFF
.	TRBV19	.	TRBJ1-3	TGTGCCAGTACTCCGGACAGTGGAAACACCATATATTTT	CASTPDSGNTIYF
.	TRBV30	TRBD1	TRBJ1-2	TGTGCCTGGAGACTTCAGGGGGCGCTGAGCTATGGCTACACCTTC	CAWRLQGALSYGYTF
.	TRBV2	TRBD1	TRBJ2-5	TGTGCCAGCAAGCTCGACAGGGCGCAAGAGACCCAGTACTTC	CASKLDRAQETQYF
.	TRBV7-8	TRBD2	TRBJ2-7	TGTGCCAGCAGCTTACGGGGGGGGTACGAGCAGTACTTC	CASSLRGGYEQYF
.	TRBV7-2	.	TRBJ2-3	TGTGCCAGCAGGTTGGCTAGCGTTAATACGCAGTATTTT	CASRLASVNTQYF
.	TRBV11-2	TRBD1	TRBJ1-2	TGTGCCAGCAGCTCCGGGACAGGGTGGAATGGCTACACCTTC	CASSSGTGWNGYTF
.	TRBV5-1	.	TRBJ2-1	TGCGCCAGCAGCTTGGCTGTAGAATACAATGAGCAGTTCTTC	CASSLAVEYNEQFF
.	TRBV7-8	TRBD1	TRBJ2-7	TGTGCCAGCAGCCACACCCAGGGGGCGGACGAGCAGTACTTC	CASSHTQGADEQYF
.	TRBV18	.	TRBJ1-3	TGTGCCAGCTCACCGGTCCCAAAAGGGCAGGGTTCTGGAAACACCATATATTTT	CASSPVPKGQGSGNTIYF
.	TRBV3-1/TRBV3-2	TRBD2	TRBJ2-5	TGTGCCAGCAGCCACTCATTAGCGGGGGGTGGGGAGACCCAGTACTTC	CASSHSLAGGGETQYF
.	TRBV3-1/TRBV3-2	.	TRBJ1-3	TGTGCCAGCAGCCAAAATCCAATTGGAAACACCATATATTTT	CASSQNPIGNTIYF
.	TRBV9	TRBD1	TRBJ1-2	TGTGCCAGCAGCGTATCCCTCCGACCAGGGGGCGCAGACTATGGCTACACCTTC	CASSVSLRPGGADYGYTF
.	TRBV11-2	.	TRBJ2-1	TGTGCCAGCAGCCTTAGCGAAACCTACAATGAGCAGTTCTTC	CASSLSETYNEQFF
.	TRBV27	.	TRBJ1-4	TGTGCCAGCTCCAGAACTCGGGGGGCGTATACTAATGAAAAACTGTTTTTT	CASSRTRGAYTNEKLFF
.	TRBV27	.	TRBJ2-7	TGTGCCAGCACGACCCGGGGGGCCGGCGAGCAGTACTTC	CASTTRGAGEQYF
.	TRBV27	TRBD2	TRBJ2-2	TGTGCCAGCAGTTTAAATAGCGGGGGGCCCTCCGGGGAGCTGTTTTTT	CASSLNSGGPSGELFF
.	TRBV7-8	.	TRBJ2-6	TGTGCCAGCAGCAATAGCGGCAAAAGCTCTGGGGCCAACGTCCTGACTTTC	CASSNSGKSSGANVLTF
.	TRBV28	TRBD1	TRBJ2-6	TGTGCCAGCAGTTTACTCAGGACAGGGGGACCCTACTCTGGGGCCAACGTCCTGACTTTC	CASSLLRTGGPYSGANVLTF
once	TRBV27	.	TRBJ2-3	TGTGCCAGCAGTATAAACACAGATACGCAGTATTTT	CASSINTDTQYF
.	TRBV7-9	.	TRBJ1-5	TGTGCCAGCAGCCTTGACAGTCAGCCCCAGCATTTT	CASSLDSQPQHF
once	TRBV6-2/TRBV6-3	.	TRBJ1-4	TGTGCCAGCAGTTACCTCCGTGGCCAGGGCATGGCTAATGAAAAACTGTTTTTT	CASSYLRGQGMANEKLFF
.	TRBV13	TRBD2	TRBJ2-3	TGTGCCAGCAGCTCCCCGGGACTAGCGGGGGGGAAGTGGGATACGCAGTATTTT	CASSSPGLAGGKWDTQYF
.	TRBV11-2	TRBD2	TRBJ2-5	TGTGCCAGCAGCTTAGTGTTGGTAGCGGGGGAGACCCAGTACTTC	CASSLVLVAGETQYF
.	TRBV7-9	TRBD2	TRBJ2-5	TGTGCCAGCAGCTTAGGCGGGGGGCAAGAGACCCAGTACTTC	CASSLGGGQETQYF
.	TRBV20-1	.	TRBJ1-2	TGCAGCGCTGACAAGTCTGGCTACACCTTC	CSADKSGYTF
.	TRBV9	.	TRBJ1-4	TGTGCCAGCAGCGGCGAGCAGCAGGGGAAAAGTGAAAAACTGTTTTTT	CASSGEQQGKSEKLFF
.	TRBV30	.	TRBJ1-2	TGTGCCTGGGAACGAGGGGGGGGCGCTTATGGCTACACCTTC	CAWERGGGAYGYTF
.	TRBV19	TRBD1	TRBJ2-7	TGTGCCAGTAGTCGACAGGGGGCTTCCTACGAGCAGTACTTC	CASSRQGASYEQYF
.	TRBV15	.	TRBJ1-2	TGTGCCACCAGCAGTCCTCCCGGGGGGGGCGCGTACGGCTACACCTTC	CATSSPPGGGAYGYTF
.	TRBV20-1	TRBD1	TRBJ2-7	TGCAGTGCTAGTGTGTCAGGGGGCATCTACGAGCAGTACTTC	CSASVSGGIYEQYF
.	TRBV7-9	TRBD1	TRBJ1-4	TGTGCCAGCAGCTTAGGAGGGGGCAACGAAAAACTGTTTTTT	CASSLGGGNEKLFF
.	TRBV9	.	TRBJ2-7	TGTGCCAGCAGCGTAGGGGTGGGAGCCCTCCTCGAGCAGTACTTC	CASSVGVGALLEQYF
few	TRBV18	.	TRBJ1-6	TGTGCCAGCACTACAGGCTATAATTCACCCCTCCACTTT	CASTTGYNSPLHF
.	TRBV5-1	TRBD1	TRBJ2-7	TGCGCCAGCAGCTTCGATCCGGGACAGGGGGCCTACGAGCAGTACTTC	CASSFDPGQGAYEQYF
.	TRBV4-1	.	TRBJ2-5	TGCGCCAGCAGCCATCCGGGGTCCCAAGAGACCCAGTACTTC	CASSHPGSQETQYF
once	TRBV5-1	.	TRBJ2-3	TGCGCCAGCAGCTTGGGCGGGGCCACAGATACGCAGTATTTT	CASSLGGATDTQYF
.	TRBV4-1	.	TRBJ1-4	TGCGCCAGCAGCCAAGACGGGGAAGGTGAAAAACTGTTTTTT	CASSQDGEGEKLFF
.	TRBV5-5	TRBD1	TRBJ2-7	TGTGCCAGCAGCTCAACCGGGACAGTGACCTACGAGCAGTACTTC	CASSSTGTVTYEQYF
few	TRBV2	TRBD1	TRBJ1-6	TGTGCCAGCAGGAACAGGGGATACAATTCACCCCTCCACTTT	CASRNRGYNSPLHF
.	TRBV4-3	TRBD1	TRBJ1-1	TGCGCCAGCAGCCAAGTGGACAGGGGGATTGAAGCTTTCTTT	CASSQVDRGIEAFF
.	TRBV7-9	TRBD2	TRBJ2-7	TGTGCCAGCAGTTATGGGCTAGCGGGGGCACGTTTC	CASSYGLAGARF
.	TRBV19	.	TRBJ2-7	TGTGCCAGTAGTATAGATTTTTCCCTGCGGTCCTACGAGCAGTACTTC	CASSIDFSLRSYEQYF